This T cell receptor (beta chain) appears in the sequencing data of a study of PD-1 blockade in classical Hodgkin lymphoma. Across the study: The study gave patients nivolumab 3 mg/kg intravenously every 2 weeks. Study findings and constraints: Significantly greater TCR diversity emerged by C4D1 in CD4+ cells but not CD8+ cells. When set against healthy donors, newly diagnosed patients were reported to show lower baseline TCR diversity. Whoever responded completely had baseline diversity much like that seen in newly diagnosed patients.

With regard to this clone: Its antigen is not known.

Each patient relapsed following autologous stem cell transplantation, and prior brentuximab vedotin exposure differed. The CDR3 length is 19 residues. CDR1 is ENHRY, CDR2 SYGVKD, per germline. J gave up 3 bases and V 3 bases, and 11 bases lay outside the gene matches. Method: immunoSEQ multiplex PCR; TCRdb's copy keeps in-frame clones and lacks some. In the table there are tens of thousands of clones, around 90% of which are singletons. This specimen was peripheral blood mononuclear cells (PBMCs), taken at baseline. This sequence was found in a human donor with classical Hodgkin lymphoma. This sequence joins TRBV10-3 and TRBJ2-7; 16 nucleotides align to TRBD2. The CDR3: CAISETPGLAGGGVYEQYF. CDR3 in DNA: TGTGCCATCAGTGAAACCCCGGGACTAGCGGGAGGGGGGGTCTACGAGCAGTACTTC.